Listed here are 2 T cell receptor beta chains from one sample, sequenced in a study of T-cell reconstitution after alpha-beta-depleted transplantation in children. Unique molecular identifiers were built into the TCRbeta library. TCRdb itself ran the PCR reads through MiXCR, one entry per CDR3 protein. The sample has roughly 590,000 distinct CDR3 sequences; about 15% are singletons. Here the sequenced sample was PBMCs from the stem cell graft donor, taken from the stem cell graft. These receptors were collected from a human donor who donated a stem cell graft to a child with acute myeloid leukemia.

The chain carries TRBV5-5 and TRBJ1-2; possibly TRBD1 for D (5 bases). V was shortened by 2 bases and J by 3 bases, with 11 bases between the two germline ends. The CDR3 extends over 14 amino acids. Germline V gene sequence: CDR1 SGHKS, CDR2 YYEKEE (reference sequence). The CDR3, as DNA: TGTGCCAGCAGCTTTTATCAGGGATACTATGGCTACACCTTC. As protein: CASSFYQGYYGYTF.

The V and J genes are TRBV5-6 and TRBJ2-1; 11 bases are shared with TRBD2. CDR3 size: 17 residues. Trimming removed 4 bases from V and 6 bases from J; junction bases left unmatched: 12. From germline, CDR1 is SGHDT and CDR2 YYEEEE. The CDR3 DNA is TGTGCCAGCAGCATACAAAGAACTAGCGGGGGCTCCAATGAGCAGTTCTTC. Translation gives CASSIQRTSGGSNEQFF.